This TCR beta chain was found in a study of blood T cell repertoires in COVID-19. Study-wide background: The origin of the acute and convalescent COVID-19 samples was the United States, Italy and Spain. Sample material is recorded as cDNA or gDNA derived from T cells, B-cell-depleted T cells, or PBMCs.

Seattle's enrolled individuals joined amid active infection and were then monitored longitudinally. This CDR3 is built from 16 residues. CDR1 and CDR2 from the germline V gene are SGHTA and FQGTGA. Trimming removed 5 bases from V and 0 bases from J, with 15 bases in between. Methods used by the authors: For nucleated cells, counts were estimated from reference gene primer amplification. TCRdb's copy holds only in-frame clones and misses some; the assay was immunoSEQ multiplex PCR. The V and J calls and clone size come from that table; D and trimming were worked out from the DNA. The sample contains 300,000 to 350,000 clones, about 91% of which appear only once.

This sequence originates from a woman aged 25-40 years with COVID-19, enrolled during active disease. Material: peripheral blood. The genes are TRBV7-3 and TRBJ2-3; weak D call: TRBD2 (5 bases). The CDR3 spells CASSPVGGSSTDTQYF. The CDR3 DNA sequence: TGTGCCAGCAGCCCCGTCGGAGGCTCTAGCACAGATACGCAGTATTTT.